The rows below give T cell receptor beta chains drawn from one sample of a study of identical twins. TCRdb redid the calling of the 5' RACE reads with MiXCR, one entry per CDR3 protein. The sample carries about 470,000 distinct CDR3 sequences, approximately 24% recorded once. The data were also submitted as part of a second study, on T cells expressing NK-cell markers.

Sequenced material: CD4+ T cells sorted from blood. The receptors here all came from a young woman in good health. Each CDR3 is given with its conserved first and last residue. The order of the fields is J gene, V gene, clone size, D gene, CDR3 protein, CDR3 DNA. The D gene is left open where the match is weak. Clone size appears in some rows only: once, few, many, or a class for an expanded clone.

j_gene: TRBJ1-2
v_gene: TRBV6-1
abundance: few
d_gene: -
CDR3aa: CASSPRGGESGYTF
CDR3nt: TGTGCCAGCAGCCCCCGGGGTGGTGAGAGTGGCTACACCTTC

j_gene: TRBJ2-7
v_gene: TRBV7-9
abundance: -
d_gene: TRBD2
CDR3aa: CASSSIFPAGSSEQYF
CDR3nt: TGTGCCAGCAGCTCAATCTTCCCAGCGGGATCCAGCGAGCAGTACTTC

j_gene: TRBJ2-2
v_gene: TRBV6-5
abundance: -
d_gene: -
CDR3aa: CASSWPLGLARTGELFF
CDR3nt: TGTGCCAGCAGTTGGCCCCTCGGGCTAGCGAGAACCGGGGAGCTGTTTTTT

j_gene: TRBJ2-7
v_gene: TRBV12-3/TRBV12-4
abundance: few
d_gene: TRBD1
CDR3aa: CASSLGGTGAGEQYF
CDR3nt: TGTGCCAGCAGTTTAGGGGGGACAGGGGCAGGGGAGCAGTACTTC

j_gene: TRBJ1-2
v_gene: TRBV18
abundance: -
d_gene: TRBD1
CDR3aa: CASSPDRLNYGYTF
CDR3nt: TGTGCCAGCTCACCGGACAGGCTAAACTATGGCTACACCTTC

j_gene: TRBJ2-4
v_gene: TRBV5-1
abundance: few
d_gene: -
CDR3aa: CASSLVTMTAKNIQYF
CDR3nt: TGCGCCAGCAGCTTGGTTACTATGACAGCCAAAAACATTCAGTACTTC

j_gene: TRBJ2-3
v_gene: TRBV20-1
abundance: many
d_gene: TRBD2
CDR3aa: CSARSGRVPDTQYF
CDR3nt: TGCAGTGCTCGTAGCGGGAGGGTCCCAGATACGCAGTATTTT

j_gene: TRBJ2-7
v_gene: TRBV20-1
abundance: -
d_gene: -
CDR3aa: CSAKFLAVGHEQYF
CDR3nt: TGCAGTGCTAAATTCCTGGCCGTCGGCCACGAGCAGTACTTC

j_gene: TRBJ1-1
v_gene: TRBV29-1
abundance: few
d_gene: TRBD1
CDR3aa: CSVFPGQGYTEAFF
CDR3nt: TGCAGCGTGTTCCCGGGACAGGGGTACACTGAAGCTTTCTTT

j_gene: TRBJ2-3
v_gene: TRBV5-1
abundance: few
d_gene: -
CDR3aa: CASSLARDTQYF
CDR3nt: TGTGCCAGCAGCTTAGCGCGAGATACGCAGTATTTT

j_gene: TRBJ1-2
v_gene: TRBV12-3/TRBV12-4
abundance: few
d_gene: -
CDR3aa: CASSYGRAGYTF
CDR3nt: TGTGCCAGCAGTTATGGCAGGGCTGGCTACACCTTC

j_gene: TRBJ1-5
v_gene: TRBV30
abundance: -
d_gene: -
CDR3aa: CAWKGGGNQPQHF
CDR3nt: TGTGCCTGGAAGGGGGGGGGCAATCAGCCCCAGCATTTT

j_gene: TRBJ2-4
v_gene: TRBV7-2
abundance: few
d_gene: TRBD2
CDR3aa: CASSSTGTSLGIQYF
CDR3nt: TGTGCCAGCAGCTCCACCGGGACTAGCCTTGGCATTCAGTACTTC

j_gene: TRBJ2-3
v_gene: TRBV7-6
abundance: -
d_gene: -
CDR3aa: CASGKGGGSTDTQYF
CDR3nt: TGTGCCAGCGGAAAGGGGGGCGGGTCCACAGATACGCAGTATTTT

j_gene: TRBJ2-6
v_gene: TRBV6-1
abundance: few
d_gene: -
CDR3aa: CASSAGTPSGANVLTF
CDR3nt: TGTGCCAGCAGCGCCGGGACACCTTCTGGGGCCAACGTCCTGACTTTC

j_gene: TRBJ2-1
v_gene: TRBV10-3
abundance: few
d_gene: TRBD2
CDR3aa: CAVGLLQNEQFF
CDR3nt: TGTGCCGTGGGACTACTTCAAAATGAGCAGTTCTTC

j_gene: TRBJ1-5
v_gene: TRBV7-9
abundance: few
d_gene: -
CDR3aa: CASSFWTGYSNQPQHF
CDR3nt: TGTGCCAGCAGCTTCTGGACGGGATATAGCAATCAGCCCCAGCATTTT